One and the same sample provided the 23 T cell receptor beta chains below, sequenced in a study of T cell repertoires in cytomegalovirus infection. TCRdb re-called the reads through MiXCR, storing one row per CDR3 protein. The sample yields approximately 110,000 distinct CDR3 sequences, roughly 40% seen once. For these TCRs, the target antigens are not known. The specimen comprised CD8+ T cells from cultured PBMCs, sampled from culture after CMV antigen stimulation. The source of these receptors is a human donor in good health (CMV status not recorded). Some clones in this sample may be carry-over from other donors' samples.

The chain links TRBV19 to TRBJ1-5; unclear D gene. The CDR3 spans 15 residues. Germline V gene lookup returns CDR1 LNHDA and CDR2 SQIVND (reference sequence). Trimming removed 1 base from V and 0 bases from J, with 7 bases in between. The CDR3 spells CASSIAGYSNQPQHF. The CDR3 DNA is TGTGCCAGTAGTATAGCGGGCTATAGCAATCAGCCCCAGCATTTT.

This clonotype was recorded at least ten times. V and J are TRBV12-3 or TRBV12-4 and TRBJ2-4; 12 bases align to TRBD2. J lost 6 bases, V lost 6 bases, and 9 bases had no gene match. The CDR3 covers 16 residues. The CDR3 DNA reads TGTGCCAGCAGCCGAACTAGCGGGGGGCGGGGAAACATTCAGTACTTC. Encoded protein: CASSRTSGGRGNIQYF.

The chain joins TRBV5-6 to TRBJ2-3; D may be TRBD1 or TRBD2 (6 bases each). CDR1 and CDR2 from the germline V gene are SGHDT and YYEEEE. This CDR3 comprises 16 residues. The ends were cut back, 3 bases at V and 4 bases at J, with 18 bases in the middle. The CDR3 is CASSSGRRGMADTQYF. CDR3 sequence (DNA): TGTGCCAGCAGCTCGGGCCGGAGGGGGATGGCAGATACGCAGTATTTT.

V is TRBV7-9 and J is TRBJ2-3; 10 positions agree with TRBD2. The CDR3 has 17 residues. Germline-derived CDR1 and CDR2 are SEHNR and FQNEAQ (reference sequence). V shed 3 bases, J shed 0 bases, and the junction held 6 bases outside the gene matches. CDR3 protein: CASSLGPLAGSTDTQYF. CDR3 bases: TGTGCCAGCAGCTTGGGCCCACTAGCGGGGAGCACAGATACGCAGTATTTT. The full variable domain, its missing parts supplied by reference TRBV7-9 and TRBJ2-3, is DTGVSQNPRHKITKRGQNVTFRCDPISEHNRLYWYRQTLGQGPEFLTYFQNEAQLEKSRLLSDRFSAERPKGSFSTLEIQRTEQGDSAMYLCASSLGPLAGSTDTQYFGPGTRLTVL.

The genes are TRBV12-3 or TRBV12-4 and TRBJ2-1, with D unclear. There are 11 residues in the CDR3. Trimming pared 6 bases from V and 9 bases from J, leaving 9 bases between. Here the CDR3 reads CASSGNSEQFF. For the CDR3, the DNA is TGTGCCAGCAGCGGAAACAGTGAGCAGTTCTTC.

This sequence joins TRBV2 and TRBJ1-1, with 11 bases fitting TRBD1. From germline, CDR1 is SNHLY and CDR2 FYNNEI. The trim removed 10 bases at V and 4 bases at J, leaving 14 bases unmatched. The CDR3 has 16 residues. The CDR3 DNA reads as TGTGCCATACCGGGACAGGGGGATTGGGGTGGCACTGAAGCTTTCTTT. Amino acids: CAIPGQGDWGGTEAFF.

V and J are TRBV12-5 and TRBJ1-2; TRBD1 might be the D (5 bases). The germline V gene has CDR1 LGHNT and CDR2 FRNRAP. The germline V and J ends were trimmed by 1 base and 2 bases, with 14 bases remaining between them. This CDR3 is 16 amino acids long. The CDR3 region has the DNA TGTGCTAGTGGTTTGGACCCGGGTGACAGAAACTATGGCTACACCTTC. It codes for CASGLDPGDRNYGYTF.

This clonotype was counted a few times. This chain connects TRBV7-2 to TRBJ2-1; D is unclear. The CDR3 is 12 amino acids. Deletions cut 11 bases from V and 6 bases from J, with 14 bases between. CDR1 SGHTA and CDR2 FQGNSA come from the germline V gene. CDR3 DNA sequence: TGTGCCTCGGGTGGGGTGGGCAATGAGCAGTTCTTC. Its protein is CASGGVGNEQFF.

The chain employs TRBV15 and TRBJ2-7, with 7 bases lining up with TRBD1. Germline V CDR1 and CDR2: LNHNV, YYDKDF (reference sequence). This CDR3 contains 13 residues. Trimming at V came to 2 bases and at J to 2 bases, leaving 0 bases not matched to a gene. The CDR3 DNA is TGTGCCACCAGCAGACAGGGGGCCTACGAGCAGTACTTC. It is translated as CATSRQGAYEQYF.

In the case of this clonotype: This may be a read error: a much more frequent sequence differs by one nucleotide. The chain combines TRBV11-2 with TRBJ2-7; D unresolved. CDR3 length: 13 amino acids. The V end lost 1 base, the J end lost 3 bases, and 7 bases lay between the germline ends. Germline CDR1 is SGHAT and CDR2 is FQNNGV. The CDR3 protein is CASSLGQIYEQYF. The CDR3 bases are TGTGCCAGCAGCTTAGGGCAGATCTACGAGCAGTACTTC.

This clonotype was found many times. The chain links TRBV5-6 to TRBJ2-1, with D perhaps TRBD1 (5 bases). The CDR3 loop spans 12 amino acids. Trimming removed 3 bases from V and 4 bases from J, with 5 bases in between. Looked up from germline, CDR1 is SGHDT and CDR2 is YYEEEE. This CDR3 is CASSYRYNEQFF. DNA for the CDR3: TGTGCCAGCAGCTACAGGTACAATGAGCAGTTCTTC.

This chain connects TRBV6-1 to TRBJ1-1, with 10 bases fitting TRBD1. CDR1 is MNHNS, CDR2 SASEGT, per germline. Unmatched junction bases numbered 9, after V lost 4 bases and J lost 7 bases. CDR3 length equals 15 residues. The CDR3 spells CASSGWDRGRGEAFF. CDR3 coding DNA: TGTGCCAGCAGTGGCTGGGACAGGGGACGTGGTGAAGCTTTCTTT.

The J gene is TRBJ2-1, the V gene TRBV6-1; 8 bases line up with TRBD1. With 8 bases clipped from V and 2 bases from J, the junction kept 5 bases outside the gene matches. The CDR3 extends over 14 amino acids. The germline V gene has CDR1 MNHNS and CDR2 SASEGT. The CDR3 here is CASASGGPYNEQFF. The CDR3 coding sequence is TGTGCCAGCGCTTCAGGGGGCCCCTACAATGAGCAGTTCTTC.

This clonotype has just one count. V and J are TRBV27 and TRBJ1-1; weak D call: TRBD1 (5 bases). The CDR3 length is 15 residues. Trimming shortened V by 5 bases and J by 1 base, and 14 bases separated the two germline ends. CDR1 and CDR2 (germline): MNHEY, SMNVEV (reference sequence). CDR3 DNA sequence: TGTGCCAGCAGTATTAATGGGGCAGGGAACACTGAAGCTTTCTTT. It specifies CASSINGAGNTEAFF.

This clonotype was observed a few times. CDR3 DNA: TGTGCCTGGAGTGTAGATGGAAAGACCCAGTACTTC. This sequence encodes CAWSVDGKTQYF. The chain links TRBV30 to TRBJ2-5; D uncertain. This CDR3 is 12 amino acids long. V shed 0 bases and J shed 6 bases, with 8 bases lying between them. Germline V gene lookup returns CDR1 GTSNPN and CDR2 SVGIG (reference sequence).

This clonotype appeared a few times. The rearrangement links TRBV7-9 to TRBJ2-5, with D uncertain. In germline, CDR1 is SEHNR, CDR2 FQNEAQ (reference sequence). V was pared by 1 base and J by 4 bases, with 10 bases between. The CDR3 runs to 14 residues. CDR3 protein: CASSLVQALETQYF. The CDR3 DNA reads TGTGCCAGCAGCTTAGTGCAAGCTTTAGAGACCCAGTACTTC. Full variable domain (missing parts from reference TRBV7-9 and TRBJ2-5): DTGVSQNPRHKITKRGQNVTFRCDPISEHNRLYWYRQTLGQGPEFLTYFQNEAQLEKSRLLSDRFSAERPKGSFSTLEIQRTEQGDSAMYLCASSLVQALETQYFGPGTRLLVL.

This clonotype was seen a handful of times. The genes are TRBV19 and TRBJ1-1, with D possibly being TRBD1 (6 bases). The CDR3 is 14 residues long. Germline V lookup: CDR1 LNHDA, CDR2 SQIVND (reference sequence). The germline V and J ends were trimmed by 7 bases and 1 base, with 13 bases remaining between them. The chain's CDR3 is CASTWGGQNTEAFF. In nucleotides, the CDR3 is TGTGCCAGTACTTGGGGGGGACAGAACACTGAAGCTTTCTTT.

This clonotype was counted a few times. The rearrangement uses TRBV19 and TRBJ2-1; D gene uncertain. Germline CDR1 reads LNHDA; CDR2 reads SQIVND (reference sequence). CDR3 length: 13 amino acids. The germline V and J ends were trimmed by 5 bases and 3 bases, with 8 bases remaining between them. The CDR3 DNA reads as TGTGCCAGTAGTCCCCTAAACTACAATGAGCAGTTCTTC. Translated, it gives CASSPLNYNEQFF. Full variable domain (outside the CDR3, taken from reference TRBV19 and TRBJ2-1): DGGITQSPKYLFRKEGQNVTLSCEQNLNHDAMYWYRQDPGQGLRLIYYSQIVNDFQKGDIAEGYSVSREKKESFPLTVTSAQKNPTAFYLCASSPLNYNEQFFGPGTRLTVL.

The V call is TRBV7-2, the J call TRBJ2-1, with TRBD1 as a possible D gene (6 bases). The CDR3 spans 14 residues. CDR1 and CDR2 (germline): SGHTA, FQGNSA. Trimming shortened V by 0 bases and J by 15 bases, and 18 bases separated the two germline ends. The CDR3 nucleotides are TGTGCCAGCAGCTTAGCGTCGGACAGTACTTGGGGGTTCTTC. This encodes CASSLASDSTWGFF.

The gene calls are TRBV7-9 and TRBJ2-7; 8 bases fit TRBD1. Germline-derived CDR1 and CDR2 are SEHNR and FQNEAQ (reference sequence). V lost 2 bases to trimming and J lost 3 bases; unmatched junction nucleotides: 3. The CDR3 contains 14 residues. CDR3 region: CASSLTDRDYEQYF. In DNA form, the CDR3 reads TGTGCCAGCAGCTTAACGGACAGGGACTACGAGCAGTACTTC.

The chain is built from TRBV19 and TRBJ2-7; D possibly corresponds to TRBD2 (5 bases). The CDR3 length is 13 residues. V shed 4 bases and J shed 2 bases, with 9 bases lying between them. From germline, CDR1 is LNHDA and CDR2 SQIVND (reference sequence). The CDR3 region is CASSKRPTYEQYF. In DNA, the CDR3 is TGTGCCAGTAGTAAGCGGCCCACCTACGAGCAGTACTTC.

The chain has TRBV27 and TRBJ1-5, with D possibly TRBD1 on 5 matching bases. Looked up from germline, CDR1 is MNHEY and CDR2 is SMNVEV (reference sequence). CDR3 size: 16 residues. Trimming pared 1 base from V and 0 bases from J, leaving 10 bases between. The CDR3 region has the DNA TGTGCCAGCAGTTTATTTGGGGGTTATAGCAATCAGCCCCAGCATTTT. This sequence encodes CASSLFGGYSNQPQHF.

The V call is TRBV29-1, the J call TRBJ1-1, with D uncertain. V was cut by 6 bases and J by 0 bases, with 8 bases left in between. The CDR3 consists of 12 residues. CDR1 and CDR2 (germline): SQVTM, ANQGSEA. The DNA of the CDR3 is TGCAGCGTAAGGACGGTGAACACTGAAGCTTTCTTT. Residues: CSVRTVNTEAFF.